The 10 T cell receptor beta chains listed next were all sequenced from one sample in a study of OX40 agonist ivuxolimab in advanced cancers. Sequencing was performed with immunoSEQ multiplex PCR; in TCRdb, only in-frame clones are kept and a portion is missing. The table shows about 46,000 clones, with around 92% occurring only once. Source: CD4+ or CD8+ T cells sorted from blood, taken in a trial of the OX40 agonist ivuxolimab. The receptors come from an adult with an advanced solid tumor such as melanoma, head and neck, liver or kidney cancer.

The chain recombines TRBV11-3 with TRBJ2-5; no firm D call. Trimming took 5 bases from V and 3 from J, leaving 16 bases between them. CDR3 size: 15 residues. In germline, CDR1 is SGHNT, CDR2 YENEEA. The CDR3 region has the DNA TGTGCCAGCAGCCCATCCTTGGCCCTCAAAGAGACCCAGTACTTC. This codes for CASSPSLALKETQYF.

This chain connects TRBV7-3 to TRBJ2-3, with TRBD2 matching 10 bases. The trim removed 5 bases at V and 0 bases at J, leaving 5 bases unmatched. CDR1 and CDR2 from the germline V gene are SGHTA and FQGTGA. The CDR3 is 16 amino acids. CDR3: CASSTPSGGSTDTQYF. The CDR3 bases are TGTGCCAGCAGCACTCCTAGCGGGGGTAGCACAGATACGCAGTATTTT.

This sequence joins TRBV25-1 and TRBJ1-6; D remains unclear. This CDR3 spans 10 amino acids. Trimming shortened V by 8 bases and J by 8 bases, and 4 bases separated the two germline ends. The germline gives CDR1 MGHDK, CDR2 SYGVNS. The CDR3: CASGYSPLHF. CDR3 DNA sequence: TGTGCCAGCGGGTATTCACCCCTCCACTTT.

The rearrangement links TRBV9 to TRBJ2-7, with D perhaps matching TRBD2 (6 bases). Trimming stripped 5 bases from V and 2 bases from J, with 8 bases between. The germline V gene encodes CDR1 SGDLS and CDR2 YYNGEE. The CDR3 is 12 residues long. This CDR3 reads CASRGGAYEQYF. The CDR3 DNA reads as TGTGCCAGCAGGGGGGGAGCCTACGAGCAGTACTTC.

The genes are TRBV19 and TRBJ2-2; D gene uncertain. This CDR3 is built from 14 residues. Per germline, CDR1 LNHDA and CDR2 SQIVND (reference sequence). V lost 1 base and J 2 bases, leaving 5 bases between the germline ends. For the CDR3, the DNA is TGTGCCAGTAGTATAGCCCTTAACACCGGGGAGCTGTTTTTT. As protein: CASSIALNTGELFF.

CDR3 sequence (DNA): TGTGCCAGCAGTTGGTCAGCGTCCTATGGCTACACCTTC. Residues: CASSWSASYGYTF. This rearrangement joins TRBV6-5 to TRBJ1-2; D gene ambiguous. The germline CDR1 and CDR2 sequences are MNHEY and SVGAGI. CDR3 size: 13 residues. The ends were cut back, 4 bases at V and 4 bases at J, with 10 bases in the middle.

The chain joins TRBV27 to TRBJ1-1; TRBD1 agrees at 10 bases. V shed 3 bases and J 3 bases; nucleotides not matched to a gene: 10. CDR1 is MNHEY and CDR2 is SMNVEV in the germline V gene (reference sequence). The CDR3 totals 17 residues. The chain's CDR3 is CASSFWTGTGVDTEAFF. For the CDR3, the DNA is TGTGCCAGCAGTTTCTGGACCGGGACAGGGGTGGACACTGAAGCTTTCTTT.

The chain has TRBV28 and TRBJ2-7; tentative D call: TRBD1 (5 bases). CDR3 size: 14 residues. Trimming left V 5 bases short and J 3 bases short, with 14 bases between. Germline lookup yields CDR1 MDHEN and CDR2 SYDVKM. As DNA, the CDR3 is TGTGCCAGCAGTCTCTTTTTCGGACACTACGAGCAGTACTTC. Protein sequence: CASSLFFGHYEQYF.

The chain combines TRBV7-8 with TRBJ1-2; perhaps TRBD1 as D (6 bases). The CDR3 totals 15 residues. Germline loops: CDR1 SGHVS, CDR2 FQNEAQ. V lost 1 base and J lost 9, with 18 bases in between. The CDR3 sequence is CASSLGTGPIWSYTF. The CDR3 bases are TGTGCCAGCAGCTTAGGAACAGGGCCGATATGGAGCTACACCTTC. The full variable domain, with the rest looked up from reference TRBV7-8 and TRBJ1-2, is GAGVSQSPRYKVAKRGQDVALRCDPISGHVSLFWYQQALGQGPEFLTYFQNEAQLDKSGLPSDRFFAERPEGSVSTLKIQRTQQEDSAVYLCASSLGTGPIWSYTFGSGTRLTVV.

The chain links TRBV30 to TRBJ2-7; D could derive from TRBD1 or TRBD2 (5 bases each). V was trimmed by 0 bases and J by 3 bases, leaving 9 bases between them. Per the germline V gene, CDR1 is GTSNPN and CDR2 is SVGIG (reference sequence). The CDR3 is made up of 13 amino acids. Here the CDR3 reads CAWSVGTSYEQYF. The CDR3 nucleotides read TGTGCCTGGAGTGTAGGGACCAGCTACGAGCAGTACTTC.